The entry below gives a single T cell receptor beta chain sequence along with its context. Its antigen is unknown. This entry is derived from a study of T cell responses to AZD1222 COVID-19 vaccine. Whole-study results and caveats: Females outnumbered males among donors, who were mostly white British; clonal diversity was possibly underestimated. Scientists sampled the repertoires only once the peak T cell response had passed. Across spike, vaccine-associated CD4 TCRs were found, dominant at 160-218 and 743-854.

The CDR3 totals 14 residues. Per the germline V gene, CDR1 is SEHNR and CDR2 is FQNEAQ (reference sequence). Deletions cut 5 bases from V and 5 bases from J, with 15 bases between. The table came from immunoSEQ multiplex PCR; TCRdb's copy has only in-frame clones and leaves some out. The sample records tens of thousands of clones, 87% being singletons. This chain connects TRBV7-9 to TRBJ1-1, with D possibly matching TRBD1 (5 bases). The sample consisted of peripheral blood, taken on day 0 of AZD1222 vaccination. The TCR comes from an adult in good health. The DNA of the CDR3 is TGTGCCAGCAGCCCCCTAGCAGGGCAGACTGAAGCTTTCTTT. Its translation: CASSPLAGQTEAFF.